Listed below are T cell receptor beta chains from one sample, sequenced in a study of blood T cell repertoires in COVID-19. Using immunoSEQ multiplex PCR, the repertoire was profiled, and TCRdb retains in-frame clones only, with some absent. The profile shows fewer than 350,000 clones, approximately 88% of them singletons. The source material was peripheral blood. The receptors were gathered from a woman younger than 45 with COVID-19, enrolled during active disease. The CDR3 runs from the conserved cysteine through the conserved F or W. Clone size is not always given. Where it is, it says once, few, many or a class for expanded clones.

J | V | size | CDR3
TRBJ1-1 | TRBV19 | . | CASSDRNTEAFF
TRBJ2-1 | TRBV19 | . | CASSTGLAGGSYNEQFF
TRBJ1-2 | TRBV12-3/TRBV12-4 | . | CASSPSGYGYTF
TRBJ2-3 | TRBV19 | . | CASSLAGDGTQYF
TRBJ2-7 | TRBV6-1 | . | CASSEVEGTVHEQYF
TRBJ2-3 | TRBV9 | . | CASSAGTGLTDTQYF
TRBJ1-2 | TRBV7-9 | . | CASSTENRRGQDNYGYTF
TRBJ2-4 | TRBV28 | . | CASSGRQGKNIQYF
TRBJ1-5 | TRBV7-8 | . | CASSLYLDSNNQPQHF
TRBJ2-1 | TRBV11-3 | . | CASSLGLSRGGEQFF
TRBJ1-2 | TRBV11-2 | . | CASDRGYGYTF
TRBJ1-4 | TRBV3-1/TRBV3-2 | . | CASSPSGGGTGEKLFF
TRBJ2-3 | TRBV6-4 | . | CASNRGGSDTQYF
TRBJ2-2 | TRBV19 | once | CASSVRQGSNTGELFF
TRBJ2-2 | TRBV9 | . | CASSVMTSGELFF
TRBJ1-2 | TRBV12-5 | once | CASGLVLNRGAGGYTF
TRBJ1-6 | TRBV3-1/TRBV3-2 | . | CASSRNRGGNSPLHF
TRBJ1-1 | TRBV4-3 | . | CASSQGAHRGTEAFF
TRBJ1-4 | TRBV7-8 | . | CASSLGRWATNEKLFF
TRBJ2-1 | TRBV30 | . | CAWIHSNSYNEQFF
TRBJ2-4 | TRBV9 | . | CASSVDEEAKNIQYF
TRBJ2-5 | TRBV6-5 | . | CASRGDRGGGTQYF
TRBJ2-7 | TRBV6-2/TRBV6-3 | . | CASSYSQDSYEQYF
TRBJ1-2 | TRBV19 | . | CASSIRDRDGYTF
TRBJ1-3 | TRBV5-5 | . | CASRPLGGVSGNTIYF
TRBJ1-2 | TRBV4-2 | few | CASSQDLGTLLGADYGYTF
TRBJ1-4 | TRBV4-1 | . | CASSQLTNEKLFF
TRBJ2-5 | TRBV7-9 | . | CASSDYRGLGETQYF
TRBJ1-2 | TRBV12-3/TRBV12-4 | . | CASRSPGGYGYTF
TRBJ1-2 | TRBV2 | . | CASSEGGGAHYGYTF
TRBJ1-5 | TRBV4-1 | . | CASSQGLTAPSNQPQHF